The sequence of this TCR beta chain was determined in a study of blood T cell repertoires in COVID-19. Study-wide context: Italy, Spain and the United States were the sources of the convalescent and acute COVID-19 samples. T cells, B-cell-depleted T cells, or PBMCs supplied cDNA or gDNA.

The CDR3 spans 14 residues. Per germline, CDR1 SGHTA and CDR2 FQGNSA. Trimming pared 6 bases from V and 6 bases from J, leaving 17 bases between. As processed by the authors: The authors estimated nucleated cell counts from reference gene primer amplification. This table comes from immunoSEQ multiplex PCR, and its TCRdb copy is limited to in-frame clones, with some not included. The V and J calls and clone size are taken from that table; D and trimming were inferred from the DNA. The profile shows 150,000 or so clones, around 76% of them singletons. This clone was seen a few times. The clonotype was recovered from a woman in her 70s with acute or convalescent COVID-19. The V gene is TRBV7-2, the J gene TRBJ1-1; D is uncertain. The sample taken for sequencing was peripheral blood. In nucleotides, the CDR3 is TGTGCCAGCAGTCACATCCGGAGGTCAGCTGAAGCTTTCTTT. This gives the protein CASSHIRRSAEAFF. Variable domain in full (rest from reference TRBV7-2 and TRBJ1-1): GAGVSQSPSNKVTEKGKDVELRCDPISGHTALYWYRQSLGQGLEFLIYFQGNSAPDKSGLPSDRFSAERTGGSVSTLTIQRTQQEDSAVYLCASSHIRRSAEAFFGQGTRLTVV.